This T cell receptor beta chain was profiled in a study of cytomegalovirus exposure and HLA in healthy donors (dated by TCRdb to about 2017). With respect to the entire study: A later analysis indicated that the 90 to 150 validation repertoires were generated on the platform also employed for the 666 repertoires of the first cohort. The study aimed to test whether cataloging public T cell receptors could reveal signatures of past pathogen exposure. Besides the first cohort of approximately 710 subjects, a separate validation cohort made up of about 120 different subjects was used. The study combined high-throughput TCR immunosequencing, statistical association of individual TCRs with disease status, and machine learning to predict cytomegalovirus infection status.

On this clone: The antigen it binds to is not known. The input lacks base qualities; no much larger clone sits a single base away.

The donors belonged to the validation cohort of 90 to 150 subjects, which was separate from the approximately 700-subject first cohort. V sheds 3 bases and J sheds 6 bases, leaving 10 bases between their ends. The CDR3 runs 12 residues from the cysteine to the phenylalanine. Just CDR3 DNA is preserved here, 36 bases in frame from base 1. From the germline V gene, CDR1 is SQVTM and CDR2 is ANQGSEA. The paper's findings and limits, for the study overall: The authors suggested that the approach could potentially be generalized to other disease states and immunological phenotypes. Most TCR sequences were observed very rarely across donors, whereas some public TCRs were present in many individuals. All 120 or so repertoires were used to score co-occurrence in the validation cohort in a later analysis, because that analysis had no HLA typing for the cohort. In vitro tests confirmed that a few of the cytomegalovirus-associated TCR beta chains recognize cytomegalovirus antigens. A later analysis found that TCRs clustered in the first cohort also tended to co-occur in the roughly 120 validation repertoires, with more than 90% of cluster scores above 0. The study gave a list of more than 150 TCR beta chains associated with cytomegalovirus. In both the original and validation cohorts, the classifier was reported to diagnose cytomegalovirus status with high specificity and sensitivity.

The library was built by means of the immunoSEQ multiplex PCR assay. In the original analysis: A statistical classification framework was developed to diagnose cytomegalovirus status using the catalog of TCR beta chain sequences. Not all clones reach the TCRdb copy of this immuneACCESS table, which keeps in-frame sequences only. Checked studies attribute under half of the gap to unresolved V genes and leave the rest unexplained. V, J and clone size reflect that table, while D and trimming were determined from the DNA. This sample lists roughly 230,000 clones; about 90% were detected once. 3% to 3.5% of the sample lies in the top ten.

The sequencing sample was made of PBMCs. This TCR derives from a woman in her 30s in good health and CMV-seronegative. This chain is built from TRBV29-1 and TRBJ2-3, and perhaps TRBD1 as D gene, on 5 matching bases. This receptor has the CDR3 CSVEDIGDTQYF. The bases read TGCAGCGTTGAGGACATTGGGGATACGCAGTATTTT.